This TCR beta chain was retrieved from a study of blood T cell repertoires in COVID-19. The wider study: Italy, Spain and the United States were the sources of the convalescent and acute COVID-19 samples. From T cells, B-cell-depleted T cells, or PBMCs came the material, which was cDNA or gDNA.

This clone was detected only a few times. Using immunoSEQ multiplex PCR, the repertoire was profiled, and TCRdb retains in-frame clones only, with some absent. The sample holds 200,000 to 250,000 clones, 80% to 85% seen once. In terms of age and location, participants ranged from roughly 18 to 95 years and lived in approximately 26 US areas. Participants' own reports of clinical history determined their cohort assignment. V was clipped by 5 bases and J by 6 bases; unmatched bases: 5. Germline V lookup: CDR1 GTSNPN, CDR2 SVGIG (reference sequence). The CDR3 runs to 13 residues. The V and J genes are TRBV30 and TRBJ1-4; TRBD1 aligns across 8 bases. The sample consisted of PBMCs or T cells enriched from blood (not recorded which). This sequence originates from a woman aged 45-65 years with acute COVID-19. CDR3 in amino acids: CAWARGRDEKLFF. The CDR3 DNA reads as TGTGCCTGGGCCAGGGGGCGCGATGAAAAACTGTTTTTT.